This T cell receptor beta chain was obtained from a study of chemoradiotherapy in HPV16-positive cancers. Across the study: Candidate HPV-specific clones and shared TCR motifs came from a couple of HPV16-positive patients. The study's findings and limits: HPV-specific T cells were functionally defined from only a couple of HPV16-positive patients. Candidate HPV-specific clones and E7-related TCR motifs grew in tumor during treatment.

The CDR3 consists of 15 residues. Germline V lookup: CDR1 MDHEN, CDR2 SYDVKM. After removal of 5 bases from V and 4 bases from J, the junction contained 8 bases not matched to a gene. The protocol was immunoSEQ multiplex PCR, while the TCRdb copy is restricted to in-frame clones and leaves out a portion. The table records several thousand clones, 85% of them present only once. A word on this clone: Its specificity is not known.

Over chemoradiotherapy, repertoires were sampled more than once. The chain links TRBV28 to TRBJ1-1, with TRBD1 matching over 9 bases. This sample comprised tumor tissue, obtained from a patient who underwent chemoradiotherapy. The TCR sequence derives from a human donor with HPV-associated anogenital cancer. The CDR3 spells CASSPRTGEGTEAFF. The CDR3 DNA reads TGTGCCAGCAGTCCCAGGACAGGGGAAGGCACTGAAGCTTTCTTT.